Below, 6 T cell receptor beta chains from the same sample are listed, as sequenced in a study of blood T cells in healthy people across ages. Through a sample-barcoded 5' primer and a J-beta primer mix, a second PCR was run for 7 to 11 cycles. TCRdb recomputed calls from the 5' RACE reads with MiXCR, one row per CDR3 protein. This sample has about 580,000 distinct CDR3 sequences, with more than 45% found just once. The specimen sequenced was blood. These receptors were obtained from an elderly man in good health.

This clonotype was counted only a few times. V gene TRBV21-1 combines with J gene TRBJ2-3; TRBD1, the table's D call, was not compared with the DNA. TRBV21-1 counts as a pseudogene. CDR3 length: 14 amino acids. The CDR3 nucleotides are TGTGCCAGCAACCTAGAGAAAGGGGAAGCTACGCAGTATTTT. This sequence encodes CASNLEKGEATQYF.

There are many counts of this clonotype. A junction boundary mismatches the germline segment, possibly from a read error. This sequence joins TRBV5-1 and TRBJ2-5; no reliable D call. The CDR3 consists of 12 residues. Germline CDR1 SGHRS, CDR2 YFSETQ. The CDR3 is CASSPYQETQYF. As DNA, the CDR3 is TGTGCCAGCAGTCCTTACCAAGAGACCCAGTACTTC.

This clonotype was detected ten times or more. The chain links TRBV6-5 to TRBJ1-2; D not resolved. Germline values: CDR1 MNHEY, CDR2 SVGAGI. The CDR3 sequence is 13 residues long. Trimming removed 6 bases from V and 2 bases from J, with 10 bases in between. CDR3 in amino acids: CASSRRRNYGYTF. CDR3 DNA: TGTGCCAGCAGCCGGCGGAGAAACTATGGCTACACCTTC.

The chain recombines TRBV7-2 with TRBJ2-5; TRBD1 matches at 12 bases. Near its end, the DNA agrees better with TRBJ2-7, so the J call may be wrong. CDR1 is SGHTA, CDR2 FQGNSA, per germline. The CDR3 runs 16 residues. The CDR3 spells CASSFAGTGGIYEQYF. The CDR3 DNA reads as TGTGCCAGCAGCTTTGCCGGGACAGGGGGCATTTACGAGCAGTACTTC.

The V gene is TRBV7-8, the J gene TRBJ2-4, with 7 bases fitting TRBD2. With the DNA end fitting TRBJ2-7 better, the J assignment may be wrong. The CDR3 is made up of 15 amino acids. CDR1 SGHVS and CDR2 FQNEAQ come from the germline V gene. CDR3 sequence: CASSWDERGTYEQYF. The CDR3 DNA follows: TGTGCCAGCAGCTGGGACGAGCGGGGCACCTACGAGCAGTACTTC.

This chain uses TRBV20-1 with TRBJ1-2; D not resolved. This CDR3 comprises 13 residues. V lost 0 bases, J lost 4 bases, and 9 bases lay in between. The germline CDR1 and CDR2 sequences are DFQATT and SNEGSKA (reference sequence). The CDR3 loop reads CSARDQPGYGYTF. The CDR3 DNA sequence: TGCAGTGCTAGAGATCAGCCAGGCTATGGCTACACCTTC.